What follows are 27 T cell receptor beta chains derived from one specimen sequenced in a study of radiation and T cells in renal cell carcinoma. Documented time point: baseline pretreatment blood. As to treatment: 15 Gy SBRT to primary tumor, nephrectomy 4 weeks later. Produced via immunoSEQ multiplex PCR; TCRdb's table is partial and in-frame only. Among 140,000 to 150,000 clones listed, about 88% were seen once. The starting material was blood, obtained from a patient whose treatment included radiotherapy and nephrectomy. The source of these receptors is a woman between 65 and 79 years old with renal cell carcinoma.

The chain has TRBV5-4 and TRBJ1-6; 7 bases agree with TRBD1. CDR3 length: 13 residues. V lost 0 bases to trimming and J lost 17 bases; unmatched junction nucleotides: 8. Germline CDR1 and CDR2: SGHNT and YYREEE (reference sequence). The CDR3 spells CASSLERDRVFHF. The CDR3, as DNA: TGTGCCAGCAGCTTGGAACGTGACAGGGTCTTCCACTTT.

V is TRBV9 and J is TRBJ1-3, with D perhaps TRBD1 (6 bases). The germline CDR1 and CDR2 sequences are SGDLS and YYNGEE. The CDR3 loop spans 14 amino acids. Deletions cut 1 base from V and 8 bases from J, with 13 bases between. The CDR3 is CASSVKAPGDTIYF. CDR3 sequence (DNA): TGTGCCAGCAGCGTAAAAGCGCCAGGGGACACCATATATTTT.

The chain employs TRBV4-2 and TRBJ2-1; D is possibly TRBD2 (5 bases). There are 18 residues in the CDR3. CDR1 and CDR2 (germline): LGHNA, YNFKEQ. V lost 1 base, J lost 6 bases, and 22 bases lay in between. CDR3 in DNA: TGTGCCAGCAGCCAAGGACCTGATCTATTCCTGGGGAGCAATGAGCAGTTCTTC. Amino acid sequence: CASSQGPDLFLGSNEQFF.

This chain connects TRBV19 to TRBJ1-2; 9 bases are a match to TRBD1. This CDR3 contains 15 residues. V lost 0 bases to trimming and J lost 4 bases; unmatched junction nucleotides: 3. CDR1 and CDR2 (germline): LNHDA, SQIVND (reference sequence). CDR3 protein: CASSIDWTGVYGYTF. Here the CDR3 DNA reads TGTGCCAGTAGTATAGACTGGACAGGGGTCTATGGCTACACCTTC.

V gene TRBV6-5 combines with J gene TRBJ1-1, with 7 bases aligning to TRBD1. The CDR3 spans 15 residues. The J segment lost 3 bases and the V segment lost 6 bases, leaving 10 bases of the junction unmatched. Germline CDR1 is MNHEY and CDR2 is SVGAGI. CDR3 sequence reads: CASRTVHRGDTEAFF. CDR3 coding DNA: TGTGCCAGCAGGACAGTTCACAGGGGCGACACTGAAGCTTTCTTT.

V and J are TRBV6-1 and TRBJ2-7, with 8 nucleotides matching TRBD2. Germline values: CDR1 MNHNS, CDR2 SASEGT. The ends lost 5 bases at V and 2 bases at J; junction bases unmatched: 5. The CDR3 spans 14 residues. CDR3 nucleotide sequence: TGTGCCAGCAGTAGCCGACTAGCGACCTACGAGCAGTACTTC. Protein: CASSSRLATYEQYF.

The rearrangement joins TRBV30 to TRBJ1-4; D gene unclear. This CDR3 is built from 15 residues. Germline V CDR1 and CDR2: GTSNPN, SVGIG (reference sequence). Trimming removed 6 bases at V and 5 bases at J, with 19 bases between. The CDR3 loop is CACSLFETTNEKLFF. The CDR3 DNA sequence: TGTGCCTGCTCTCTATTCGAAACGACGAATGAAAAACTGTTTTTT.

The chain employs TRBV5-4 and TRBJ2-7; D might be TRBD2 (5 bases). The CDR3 has 14 amino acids. The V gene lost 1 base and the J gene lost 3 bases, with 11 bases spanning the gap. The V gene's germline CDR1 is SGHNT and CDR2 YYREEE (reference sequence). The CDR3 DNA sequence: TGTGCCAGCAGCTTGCGGGGTCTGGACTACGAGCAGTACTTC. Its translation: CASSLRGLDYEQYF.

V usage is TRBV9 and J usage is TRBJ2-1; TRBD1 agrees at 7 bases. The CDR3 spans 15 residues. CDR1 is SGDLS, CDR2 YYNGEE, per germline. J was trimmed by 5 bases and V by 5 bases; bases with no gene match: 10. CDR3 protein: CASRAPTGSDNEQFF. In DNA form, the CDR3 reads TGTGCCAGCAGGGCCCCGACAGGGAGCGACAATGAGCAGTTCTTC.

The chain employs TRBV5-1 and TRBJ1-1, with 9 nucleotides matching TRBD1. Germline assignment: CDR1 SGHRS and CDR2 YFSETQ. The CDR3 contains 14 residues. Trimming removed 2 bases from V and 4 bases from J; junction bases left unmatched: 3. The CDR3 DNA is TGCGCCAGCAGCTTACAGGGGGCGAGCACTGAAGCTTTCTTT. Residues: CASSLQGASTEAFF.

The gene calls are TRBV29-1 and TRBJ2-5, with 13 bases matching TRBD2. The CDR3 runs to 14 residues. Germline CDR1 is SQVTM and CDR2 is ANQGSEA. V gave up 6 bases and J gave up 11 bases; unmatched junction bases: 12. This CDR3 is CSVDGLAGASGQYF. CDR3 in DNA: TGCAGCGTGGACGGACTAGCGGGGGCAAGCGGGCAGTACTTC.

This clone was counted only a few times. The rearrangement links TRBV9 to TRBJ2-2; 7 positions agree with TRBD2. The J segment lost 3 bases and the V segment lost 0 bases, leaving 8 bases of the junction unmatched. Germline CDR1 is SGDLS and CDR2 is YYNGEE. The CDR3 has 17 residues. This CDR3 reads CASSVEAGGLDTGELFF. The DNA of the CDR3 is TGTGCCAGCAGCGTAGAGGCCGGGGGGTTGGACACCGGGGAGCTGTTTTTT.

DNA for the CDR3: TGTGCCATCAGTGATTCAGGGATGGGTGAAGCTTTCTTT. Its translation is CAISDSGMGEAFF. The rearrangement joins TRBV10-3 to TRBJ1-1; D is perhaps TRBD1 (5 bases). Germline V gives CDR1 ENHRY, CDR2 SYGVKD. This CDR3 comprises 13 residues. The germline V and J ends were trimmed by 3 bases and 7 bases, with 12 bases remaining between them.

The rearrangement uses TRBV5-6 and TRBJ1-2; D remains unclear. The germline gives CDR1 SGHDT, CDR2 YYEEEE. The CDR3 is 17 amino acids. The germline V and J ends were trimmed by 2 bases and 1 base, with 18 bases remaining between them. CDR3 loop: CASSFRQMPFLNYGYTF. The CDR3 region has the DNA TGTGCCAGCAGCTTTAGGCAGATGCCCTTCCTTAACTATGGCTACACCTTC.

This rearrangement joins TRBV5-5 to TRBJ2-4; no firm D call. The germline V gene has CDR1 SGHKS and CDR2 YYEKEE (reference sequence). The V gene lost 4 bases and the J gene lost 0 bases, with 17 bases spanning the gap. CDR3 length equals 17 residues. This chain's CDR3 is CASSLGNQQLAKNIQYF. In DNA, the CDR3 is TGTGCCAGCAGCCTGGGGAACCAACAGCTAGCCAAAAACATTCAGTACTTC.

The genes are TRBV27 and TRBJ2-7; D is possibly TRBD2 (5 bases). Germline V gives CDR1 MNHEY, CDR2 SMNVEV (reference sequence). The V end lost 5 bases, the J end lost 3 bases, and 11 bases lay between the germline ends. This CDR3 is built from 13 residues. CDR3 region: CASSETGSYEQYF. In DNA form, the CDR3 reads TGTGCCAGCAGTGAGACGGGGAGCTACGAGCAGTACTTC.

The gene calls are TRBV9 and TRBJ2-5; 10 bases agree with TRBD2. Germline lookup yields CDR1 SGDLS and CDR2 YYNGEE. The CDR3 is 18 residues long. The J segment lost 1 base and the V segment lost 0 bases, leaving 9 bases of the junction unmatched. In DNA form, the CDR3 reads TGTGCCAGCAGCGTAGGGGGGCTAGCGGGGGCTCTCCAAGAGACCCAGTACTTC. Its protein is CASSVGGLAGALQETQYF.

The gene calls are TRBV5-3 and TRBJ1-2; 8 positions agree with TRBD1. TRBV5-3 is designated an ORF whose function remains uncertain. The CDR3 length is 16 residues. With V trimmed by 4 bases and J by 2 bases, 10 bases remained unmatched. The CDR3 DNA reads as TGTGCCAGAAGCCCCATCGGCAGGGGGCCGAACTATGGCTACACCTTC. It encodes CARSPIGRGPNYGYTF.

This clone turned up a few times. Because the CDR3 is missing its conserved closing phenylalanine or tryptophan, this is likely a read error. No DNA is shown, since the ends of the CDR3 on it are uncertain; the CDR3 is the one TCRdb lists. V usage is TRBV29-1 and J usage is TRBJ1-1. Germline CDR1 is SQVTM and CDR2 is ANQGSEA. The CDR3 contains 10 residues when both ends are counted. CDR3 region: CSAEAGVLSI.

The chain carries TRBV28 and TRBJ1-4; weak D call: TRBD1 (6 bases). With 3 bases removed from V and 8 bases from J, the gap between germline ends came to 13 bases. The CDR3 runs to 14 residues. Germline V gives CDR1 MDHEN, CDR2 SYDVKM. The CDR3 DNA is TGTGCCAGCAGTTTGTCGGGGGGCGGCGAAAAACTGTTTTTT. Translated: CASSLSGGGEKLFF.

This sequence joins TRBV6-1 and TRBJ2-5; D may be TRBD1 (5 bases). With the DNA end fitting TRBJ2-7 better, the J assignment may be wrong. Germline V gene sequence: CDR1 MNHNS, CDR2 SASEGT. The CDR3 is made up of 15 amino acids. The CDR3 DNA is TGTGCCAGCAGTGAACCGACAGATTGGTCCTACGAGCAGTACTTC. It is translated as CASSEPTDWSYEQYF.

The chain employs TRBV6-1 and TRBJ1-5; the match to TRBD1 covers 7 bases. V trimming: 6 bases; J trimming: 6 bases; junction bases outside the gene matches: 8. Germline values: CDR1 MNHNS, CDR2 SASEGT. CDR3 length: 14 amino acids. CDR3 coding DNA: TGTGCCAGCAGCGCGACAGGGATGGGTCAGCCCCAGCATTTT. This translates into CASSATGMGQPQHF.

The rearrangement uses TRBV11-3 and TRBJ2-5; 12 positions agree with TRBD2. The CDR3 totals 16 residues. Germline V lookup: CDR1 SGHNT, CDR2 YENEEA. V lost 5 bases, J lost 1 base, and 5 bases stayed unmatched. CDR3 DNA sequence: TGTGCCAGCAGCCAGCTAGCGGGGGGGTCCCAAGAGACCCAGTACTTC. It specifies CASSQLAGGSQETQYF.

The chain has TRBV28 and TRBJ2-2, with TRBD2 identical over 7 bases. This CDR3 comprises 15 residues. V lost 6 bases, J lost 0 bases, and 4 bases stayed unmatched. CDR1 and CDR2 (germline): MDHEN, SYDVKM. The CDR3: CASRLAAANTGELFF. The CDR3 nucleotides are TGTGCCAGCAGGCTAGCGGCCGCGAACACCGGGGAGCTGTTTTTT.

The chain uses TRBV29-1 and TRBJ1-6; 7 bases match TRBD1. Looked up from germline, CDR1 is SQVTM and CDR2 is ANQGSEA. This CDR3 is built from 15 residues. V gave up 5 bases and J gave up 0 bases; unmatched junction bases: 4. CDR3 nucleotides: TGCAGCGTTAGGGACAGTAACTCCTATAATTCACCCCTCCACTTT. Its protein product is CSVRDSNSYNSPLHF.

The rearrangement uses TRBV6-1 and TRBJ2-6; D might be TRBD2 (5 bases). V lost 4 bases, J lost 4 bases, and 11 bases lay in between. There are 15 residues in the CDR3. Germline V CDR1 and CDR2: MNHNS, SASEGT. The CDR3 loop is CASSVEGTGANVLTF. In DNA form, the CDR3 reads TGTGCCAGCAGTGTTGAGGGAACCGGGGCCAACGTCCTGACTTTC.

V and J are TRBV6-1 and TRBJ2-1; 10 bases align to TRBD1. Looked up from germline, CDR1 is MNHNS and CDR2 is SASEGT. The V segment lost 7 bases and the J segment 3 bases; nucleotides outside the gene matches: 3. There are 14 residues in the CDR3. This CDR3 is CASTRDRGYNEQFF. The CDR3 DNA reads TGTGCCAGCACCCGGGACAGGGGCTACAATGAGCAGTTCTTC.